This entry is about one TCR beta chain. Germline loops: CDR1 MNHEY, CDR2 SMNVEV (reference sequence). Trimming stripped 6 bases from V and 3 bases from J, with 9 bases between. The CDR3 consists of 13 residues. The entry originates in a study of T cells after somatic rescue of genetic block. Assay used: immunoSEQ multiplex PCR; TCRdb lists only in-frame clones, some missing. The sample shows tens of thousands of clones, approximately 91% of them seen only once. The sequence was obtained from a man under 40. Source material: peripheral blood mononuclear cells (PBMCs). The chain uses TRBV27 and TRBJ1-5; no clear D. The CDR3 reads CASRARLNQPQHF. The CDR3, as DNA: TGTGCCAGCAGAGCACGGCTCAATCAGCCCCAGCATTTT.